A single sample is the source of the 20 T cell receptor beta chains below, sequenced in a study of TIL therapy for anti-PD-1-resistant metastatic lung cancer (TCRdb year 2021). The immunoSEQ v3 hsTCRB kit was used to amplify TCR beta CDR3 regions from genomic DNA through bias-controlled multiplex PCR. Not all clones reach the TCRdb copy of this immuneACCESS table, which keeps in-frame sequences only. Checked studies attribute under half of the gap to unresolved V genes and leave the rest unexplained. Recorded for this sample are under 100,000 clones; roughly 65% of them occurred a single time. The top ten constitute about a tenth of the sample. The sample's time point label, decoded: pre-treatment sample, taken before nivolumab and TIL therapy. Excised metastases, mostly pleural nodules or supraclavicular lymph nodes, were used as baseline tumor samples and were taken from the same resection from which TIL were grown.

The input for sequencing was tumor tissue, taken at baseline. All receptors come from a person between 30 and 80 years old with non-small cell lung cancer.

In this sample, this clone turned up a few times. The V call is TRBV7-2, the J call TRBJ2-7; the match to TRBD1 covers 8 bases. The V segment lost 3 bases and the J segment 4 bases; nucleotides outside the gene matches: 8. The germline V gene has CDR1 SGHTA and CDR2 FQGNSA. The CDR3 covers 15 residues. The CDR3 here is CASSFSGTGSYEQYF. Here the CDR3 DNA reads TGTGCCAGCAGCTTCTCCGGGACAGGATCGTACGAGCAGTACTTC.

The V and J genes are TRBV29-1 and TRBJ2-5; D uncertain. The germline V gene encodes CDR1 SQVTM and CDR2 ANQGSEA. The CDR3 contains 12 residues. V was cut by 7 bases and J by 4 bases, with 13 bases left in between. Written as DNA, the CDR3 is TGCAGCGGGAACTCCGGTCGAGAGACCCAGTACTTC. Translating gives CSGNSGRETQYF.

The chain recombines TRBV23-1 with TRBJ2-6, with 7 bases fitting TRBD1. TRBV23-1 is an ORF; its function is uncertain. V gave up 2 bases and J gave up 0 bases; unmatched junction bases: 4. CDR3 size: 17 residues. CDR3 sequence reads: CASSQGRDSSGANVLTF. The DNA of the CDR3 is TGCGCCAGCAGTCAAGGACGGGACAGCTCTGGGGCCAACGTCCTGACTTTC.

V usage is TRBV15 and J usage is TRBJ2-1; 7 bases align to TRBD2. Germline V lookup: CDR1 LNHNV, CDR2 YYDKDF (reference sequence). CDR3 length equals 12 residues. V lost 1 base to trimming and J lost 9 bases; unmatched junction nucleotides: 0. Here the CDR3 reads CATSRGGGEQFF. As DNA, the CDR3 is TGTGCCACCAGCAGAGGGGGGGGTGAGCAGTTCTTC. Supplemented by reference TRBV15 and TRBJ2-1, the full variable domain reads DAMVIQNPRYQVTQFGKPVTLSCSQTLNHNVMYWYQQKSSQAPKLLFHYYDKDFNNEADTPDNFQSRRPNTSFCFLDIRSPGLGDTAMYLCATSRGGGEQFFGPGTRLTVL.

This clone was seen more than once but under ten times. V is TRBV5-5 and J is TRBJ2-7, with a tentative D call TRBD1 (6 bases). The CDR3 contains 16 residues. Deletions cut 0 bases from V and 2 bases from J, with 15 bases between. Germline-derived CDR1 and CDR2 are SGHKS and YYEKEE (reference sequence). The CDR3 DNA sequence: TGTGCCAGCAGCTTGGCCCTCTCACAGGGAGCCTACGAGCAGTACTTC. Translating it yields CASSLALSQGAYEQYF.

The rearrangement uses TRBV7-8 and TRBJ1-4, with D unresolved. CDR1 is SGHVS and CDR2 is FQNEAQ in the germline V gene. This CDR3 region has 14 residues. V lost 8 bases, J lost 3 bases, and 13 bases lay in between. The chain's CDR3 is CASSQDAPNEKLFF. The CDR3, as DNA: TGTGCCAGCTCCCAGGACGCACCTAATGAAAAACTGTTTTTT.

The V and J genes are TRBV25-1 and TRBJ1-1; the D is unclear. V was shortened by 0 bases and J by 4 bases, with 9 bases between the two germline ends. CDR1 and CDR2 from the germline V gene are MGHDK and SYGVNS. The CDR3 is 14 amino acids. CDR3 nucleotide sequence: TGTGCCAGCAGTGAATATGGAAGGGTCACTGAAGCTTTCTTT. Translating it yields CASSEYGRVTEAFF.

This chain links TRBV13 with TRBJ2-7, with D possibly TRBD2 on 6 matching bases. Trimming took off 5 bases at V and 1 base at J, with 12 bases between the two ends. Germline V gene lookup returns CDR1 PRHDT and CDR2 FYEKMQ (reference sequence). CDR3 length: 14 amino acids. The DNA for the CDR3 is TGTGCCAGCAGCCCTTCCCGGGGGTCCTACGAGCAGTACTTC. Its translation: CASSPSRGSYEQYF.

The chain is built from TRBV5-1 and TRBJ2-3; TRBD1 matches 8 bases. J was trimmed by 5 bases and V by 3 bases; bases with no gene match: 5. The CDR3 has 14 residues. The germline V gene encodes CDR1 SGHRS and CDR2 YFSETQ. CDR3 DNA sequence: TGCGCCAGCAGCTACGGGACAGGCGGAGATACGCAGTATTTT. It is translated as CASSYGTGGDTQYF.

This chain connects TRBV5-1 to TRBJ2-3; 11 bases are shared with TRBD2. Unmatched junction bases numbered 2, after V lost 4 bases and J lost 4 bases. This CDR3 contains 14 residues. Germline-derived CDR1 and CDR2 are SGHRS and YFSETQ. In nucleotides, the CDR3 is TGCGCCAGCAGCCTGACTAGCGGGGCAGATACGCAGTATTTT. Translation gives CASSLTSGADTQYF.

This rearrangement joins TRBV11-2 to TRBJ2-7; possibly TRBD2 for D (6 bases). V lost 5 bases and J lost 3, with 17 bases in between. The CDR3 extends over 15 amino acids. The germline V gene has CDR1 SGHAT and CDR2 FQNNGV. As DNA, the CDR3 is TGTGCCAGCAGCCTTAGTCGGGGGTCCCACTACGAGCAGTACTTC. This codes for CASSLSRGSHYEQYF.

The chain employs TRBV19 and TRBJ2-1, with D perhaps TRBD1 (6 bases). Trimming took 9 bases from V and 7 from J, leaving 16 bases between them. The CDR3 is 13 residues long. Germline V gene lookup returns CDR1 LNHDA and CDR2 SQIVND (reference sequence). DNA of the CDR3: TGTGCCAGCGAGCAGGGGACCCAGAATGAGCAGTTCTTC. Amino acids: CASEQGTQNEQFF.

The CDR3 spells CASRPTGIDEQYF. Written as DNA, the CDR3 is TGTGCCAGCAGGCCGACAGGTATCGACGAGCAGTACTTC. V usage is TRBV7-2 and J usage is TRBJ2-7, with D perhaps TRBD1 (6 bases). V gave up 6 bases and J gave up 5 bases, with 14 bases separating them. CDR1 and CDR2 (germline): SGHTA, FQGNSA. The CDR3 loop spans 13 amino acids.

The chain couples TRBV28 to TRBJ2-2; possibly TRBD2 for D (5 bases). V lost 3 bases to trimming and J lost 0 bases, with 11 bases between them. The CDR3 is 16 amino acids. Germline V gene sequence: CDR1 MDHEN, CDR2 SYDVKM. The DNA for the CDR3 is TGTGCCAGCAGTTTTGCGAGGGCACCGAACACCGGGGAGCTGTTTTTT. Translated: CASSFARAPNTGELFF.

V gene TRBV12-3 or TRBV12-4 combines with J gene TRBJ1-2; D uncertain. Between the trimmed V and J ends, which lost 6 bases and 8 bases, there was a span of 16 bases. The CDR3 totals 13 residues. DNA for the CDR3: TGTGCCAGCAGGTTGGGCATCTCGGGGGGCTACACCTTC. Its protein is CASRLGISGGYTF.

The chain joins TRBV7-8 to TRBJ2-2, with 7 bases aligning to TRBD2. Germline CDR1 is SGHVS and CDR2 is FQNEAQ. The CDR3 has 15 residues. V gave up 5 bases and J gave up 4 bases; unmatched junction bases: 7. The CDR3 region has the DNA TGTGCCAGCAGCAGAAGCGGGACCGTCACCGGGGAGCTGTTTTTT. It encodes CASSRSGTVTGELFF.

The rearrangement joins TRBV6-5 to TRBJ1-1; D gene unclear. Trimming pared 2 bases from V and 7 bases from J, leaving 17 bases between. This CDR3 contains 15 residues. Germline values: CDR1 MNHEY, CDR2 SVGAGI. DNA for the CDR3: TGTGCCAGCAGTTACGGCCACCCTAAAGCCGATGAAGCTTTCTTT. It encodes CASSYGHPKADEAFF.

The chain couples TRBV27 to TRBJ1-4; TRBD1 matches 10 bases. The CDR3 extends over 15 amino acids. CDR1 and CDR2 from the germline V gene are MNHEY and SMNVEV (reference sequence). V lost 6 bases and J lost 8; bases outside the gene matches: 9. The CDR3 is CASSGTGDVGEKLFF. The CDR3, as DNA: TGTGCCAGCAGCGGGACAGGGGACGTGGGGGAAAAACTGTTTTTT.

This clone was detected many times. In the same sample, other DNA sequences code for this CDR3. The chain has TRBV7-2 and TRBJ2-7, with TRBD1 as a possible D gene (5 bases). The V and J ends lost 1 base and 0 bases respectively, with 7 bases between them. Looked up from germline, CDR1 is SGHTA and CDR2 is FQGNSA. The CDR3 has 14 amino acids. In DNA form, the CDR3 reads TGTGCCAGCAGCTTAGGGGGCGACTCCTACGAGCAGTACTTC. Its protein is CASSLGGDSYEQYF.

A few counts support this clone. V is TRBV18 and J is TRBJ1-1, with D unresolved. V lost 6 bases to trimming and J lost 5 bases, with 13 bases between them. The CDR3 has 13 residues. Germline V lookup: CDR1 KGHSH, CDR2 LQKENI. The CDR3 nucleotides are TGTGCCAGCTCTCCCCTTCGAGGGACTGAAGCTTTCTTT. Translating it yields CASSPLRGTEAFF.